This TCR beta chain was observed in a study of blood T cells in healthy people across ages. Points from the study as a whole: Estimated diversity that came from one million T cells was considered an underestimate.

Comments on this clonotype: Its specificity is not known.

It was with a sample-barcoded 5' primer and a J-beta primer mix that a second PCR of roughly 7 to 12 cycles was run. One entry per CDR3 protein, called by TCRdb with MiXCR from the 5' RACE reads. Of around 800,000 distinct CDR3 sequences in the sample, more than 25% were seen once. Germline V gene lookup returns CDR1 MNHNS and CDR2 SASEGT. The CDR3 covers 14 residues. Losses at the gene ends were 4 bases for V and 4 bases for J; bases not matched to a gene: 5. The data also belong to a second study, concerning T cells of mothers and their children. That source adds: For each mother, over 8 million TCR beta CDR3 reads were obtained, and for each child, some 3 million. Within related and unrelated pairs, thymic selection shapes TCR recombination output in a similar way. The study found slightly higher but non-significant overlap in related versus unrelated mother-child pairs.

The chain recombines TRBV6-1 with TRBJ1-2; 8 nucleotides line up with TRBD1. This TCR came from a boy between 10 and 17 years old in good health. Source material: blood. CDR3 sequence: CASSAGQGVYGYTF. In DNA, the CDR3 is TGTGCCAGCAGTGCCGGACAGGGAGTCTATGGCTACACCTTC.